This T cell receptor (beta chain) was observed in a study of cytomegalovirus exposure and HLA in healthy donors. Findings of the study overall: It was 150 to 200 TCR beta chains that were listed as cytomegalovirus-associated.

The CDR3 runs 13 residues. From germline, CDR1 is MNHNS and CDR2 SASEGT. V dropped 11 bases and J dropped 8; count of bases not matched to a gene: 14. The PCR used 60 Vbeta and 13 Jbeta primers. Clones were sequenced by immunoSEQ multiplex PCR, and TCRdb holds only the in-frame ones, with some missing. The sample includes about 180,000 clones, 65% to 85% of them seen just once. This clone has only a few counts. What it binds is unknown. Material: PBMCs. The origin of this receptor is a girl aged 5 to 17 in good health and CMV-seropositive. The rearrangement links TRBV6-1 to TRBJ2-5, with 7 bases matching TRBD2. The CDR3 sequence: CAGKHASGQTQYF. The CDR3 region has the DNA TGTGCCGGCAAACACGCTAGCGGTCAAACCCAGTACTTC.